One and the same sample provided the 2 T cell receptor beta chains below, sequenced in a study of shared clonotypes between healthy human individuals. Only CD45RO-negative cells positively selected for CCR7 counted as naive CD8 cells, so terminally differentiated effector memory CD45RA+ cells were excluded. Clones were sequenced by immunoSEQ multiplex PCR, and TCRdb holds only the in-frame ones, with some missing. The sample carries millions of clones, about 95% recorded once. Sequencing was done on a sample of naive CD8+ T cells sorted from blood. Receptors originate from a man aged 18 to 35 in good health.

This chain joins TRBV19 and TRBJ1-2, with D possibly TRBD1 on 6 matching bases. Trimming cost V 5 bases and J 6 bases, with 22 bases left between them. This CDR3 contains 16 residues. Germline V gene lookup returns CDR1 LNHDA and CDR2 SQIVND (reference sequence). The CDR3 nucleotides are TGTGCCAGTAGTGCTATGGGGGTAGGGGGGCCGGATGGCTACACCTTC. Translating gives CASSAMGVGGPDGYTF.

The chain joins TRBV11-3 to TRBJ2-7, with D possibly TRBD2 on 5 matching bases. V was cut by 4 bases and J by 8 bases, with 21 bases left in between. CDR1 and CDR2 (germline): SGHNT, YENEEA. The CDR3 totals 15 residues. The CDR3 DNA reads TGTGCCAGCAGCTGGATTTTTGAGGGCCAAGAAAAGCAGTACTTC. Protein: CASSWIFEGQEKQYF.